These 21 T cell receptor beta chains came from one sample sequenced in a study of blood T cell repertoires in COVID-19. This table comes from immunoSEQ multiplex PCR, and its TCRdb copy is limited to in-frame clones, with some not included. This table holds 150,000 or so clones, roughly 87% found once. Sequenced: PBMCs or T cells enriched from blood (not recorded which). Receptor source: a woman between 35 and 50 years old who had been exposed to COVID-19.

This clone was seen only a few times. The J gene is TRBJ1-3, the V gene TRBV5-1; TRBD1 matches 7 bases. V shed 4 bases, J shed 1 base, and the junction held 2 bases outside the gene matches. The germline V gene encodes CDR1 SGHRS and CDR2 YFSETQ. The CDR3 length is 14 residues. CDR3 loop: CASSTGQSGNTIYF. CDR3 nucleotides: TGCGCCAGCAGCACGGGACAGTCTGGAAACACCATATATTTT. The whole variable domain, filled in from reference TRBV5-1 and TRBJ1-3, reads KAGVTQTPRYLIKTRGQQVTLSCSPISGHRSVSWYQQTPGQGLQFLFEYFSETQRNKGNFPGRFSGRQFSNSRSEMNVSTLELGDSALYLCASSTGQSGNTIYFGEGSWLTVV.

The chain links TRBV3-1 (or the pseudogene TRBV3-2) to TRBJ2-7; 7 bases line up with TRBD2. Germline V CDR1 and CDR2: LGHDT, YNNKEL (reference sequence). The CDR3 covers 13 residues. The V and J ends lost 0 bases and 6 bases, in that order; junction bases with no gene match: 2. CDR3 in amino acids: CASSQEGRGEQYF. The DNA for the CDR3 is TGTGCCAGCAGCCAAGAGGGGAGGGGCGAGCAGTACTTC.

V and J are TRBV2 and TRBJ1-1; D is uncertain. CDR3 length: 14 residues. The V gene's germline CDR1 is SNHLY and CDR2 FYNNEI. With 7 bases removed from V and 4 bases from J, the gap between germline ends came to 16 bases. The CDR3 spells CASKEVVSGTEAFF. The CDR3 region has the DNA TGTGCCAGCAAGGAGGTGGTAAGCGGCACTGAAGCTTTCTTT. Using reference TRBV2 and TRBJ1-1 for the parts outside the CDR3, the full variable domain is EPEVTQTPSHQVTQMGQEVILRCVPISNHLYFYWYRQILGQKVEFLVSFYNNEISEKSEIFDDQFSVERPDGSNFTLKIRSTKLEDSAMYFCASKEVVSGTEAFFGQGTRLTVV.

A single count supports this clone. The chain has TRBV29-1 and TRBJ2-7, with 8 bases identical to TRBD2. This CDR3 has 14 residues. J lost 2 bases, V lost 6 bases, and 9 bases had no gene match. Germline lookup yields CDR1 SQVTM and CDR2 ANQGSEA. CDR3 DNA sequence: TGCAGCGTCCTAGTGGGTAGCGGGACCTACGAGCAGTACTTC. This gives the protein CSVLVGSGTYEQYF.

V usage is TRBV2 and J usage is TRBJ1-1, with unresolved D. Per germline, CDR1 SNHLY and CDR2 FYNNEI. V shed 7 bases and J shed 5 bases, with 11 bases lying between them. The CDR3 contains 12 residues. The CDR3 loop is CASILAGTEAFF. The DNA for the CDR3 is TGTGCCAGCATATTGGCGGGAACTGAAGCTTTCTTT.

The chain is built from TRBV6-2 or TRBV6-3 and TRBJ1-1; 10 nucleotides match TRBD1. Germline CDR1 MNHEY, CDR2 SVGEGT. Unmatched junction bases numbered 4, after V lost 6 bases and J lost 0 bases. This CDR3 region has 15 residues. The CDR3 loop reads CASSDGTGVNTEAFF. DNA of the CDR3: TGTGCCAGCAGCGACGGGACAGGGGTGAACACTGAAGCTTTCTTT.

This chain links TRBV13 with TRBJ2-3; TRBD2 matches at 8 bases. Germline V lookup: CDR1 PRHDT, CDR2 FYEKMQ (reference sequence). This CDR3 has 15 amino acids. Trimming cost V 5 bases and J 1 base; bases outside gene matches: 5. In nucleotides, the CDR3 is TGTGCCAGCAGCATAAAAGCGGGGGGCACAGATACGCAGTATTTT. This codes for CASSIKAGGTDTQYF.

The chain uses TRBV27 and TRBJ2-2; 9 bases fit TRBD2. The CDR3 has 13 residues. Germline V gene lookup returns CDR1 MNHEY and CDR2 SMNVEV (reference sequence). V was clipped by 7 bases and J by 9 bases; unmatched bases: 6. Here the CDR3 reads CASMAGGPRELFF. The CDR3 DNA is TGTGCCAGCATGGCGGGAGGGCCCCGGGAGCTGTTTTTT.

The rearrangement joins TRBV4-1 to TRBJ2-1; 7 nucleotides align to TRBD1. In germline, CDR1 is MGHRA, CDR2 YSYEKL. After removal of 0 bases from V and 8 bases from J, the junction contained 7 bases not matched to a gene. The CDR3 extends over 15 amino acids. CDR3 amino acids: CASSQDRQGNYEQFF. CDR3 in DNA: TGCGCCAGCAGCCAAGATCGACAGGGAAATTATGAGCAGTTCTTC.

This chain connects TRBV6-5 to TRBJ1-2, with 8 nucleotides matching TRBD1. The length of the CDR3 is 13 residues. Germline V gene data show CDR1 as MNHEY and CDR2 as SVGAGI. The J segment lost 3 bases and the V segment lost 5 bases, leaving 2 bases of the junction unmatched. The CDR3 bases are TGTGCCAGCAGTCAGACAGGGGACTATGGCTACACCTTC. It is translated as CASSQTGDYGYTF.

J is TRBJ2-2 and V is TRBV24-1, with TRBD2 matching 13 bases. The germline CDR1 and CDR2 sequences are KGHDR and SFDVKD. The CDR3 loop spans 17 amino acids. With 6 bases clipped from V and 5 bases from J, the junction kept 8 bases outside the gene matches. CDR3: CATSSGTSGKGTGELFF. The CDR3 nucleotides read TGTGCCACCAGTTCCGGGACTAGCGGGAAAGGAACCGGGGAGCTGTTTTTT.

This chain links TRBV19 with TRBJ1-5; D is uncertain. V was cut by 6 bases and J by 7 bases, with 13 bases left in between. Germline CDR1 reads LNHDA; CDR2 reads SQIVND (reference sequence). The CDR3 totals 13 residues. The CDR3 is CASRTGRAQPQHF. The CDR3 nucleotides read TGTGCCAGTAGAACGGGGAGGGCCCAGCCCCAGCATTTT.

The chain couples TRBV19 to TRBJ1-6; unclear D gene. CDR1 and CDR2 from the germline V gene are LNHDA and SQIVND (reference sequence). The CDR3 is made up of 16 amino acids. The V gene lost 5 bases and the J gene lost 4 bases, with 15 bases spanning the gap. As DNA, the CDR3 is TGTGCCAGTAGTCGGCGGGAAGCAGTGTATAATTCACCCCTCCACTTT. Its protein product is CASSRREAVYNSPLHF.

This chain joins TRBV12-5 and TRBJ1-1; a possible D gene is TRBD1 (5 bases). The CDR3 is 12 residues long. V was trimmed by 2 bases and J by 8 bases, leaving 9 bases between them. Germline-derived CDR1 and CDR2 are LGHNT and FRNRAP. CDR3 sequence (DNA): TGTGCTAGTGGTTTGCGTCCAGGGGAAGCTTTCTTT. Translated, it gives CASGLRPGEAFF.

The chain is built from TRBV18 and TRBJ2-7; perhaps TRBD2 as D (6 bases). The CDR3 spans 13 residues. Trimming removed 1 base from V and 6 bases from J, with 10 bases in between. Germline-derived CDR1 and CDR2 are KGHSH and LQKENI. CDR3 sequence reads: CASSPLGGSEQYF. CDR3 sequence (DNA): TGTGCCAGCTCACCACTAGGAGGGTCCGAGCAGTACTTC.

The chain combines TRBV7-2 with TRBJ1-5; D call uncertain. V lost 5 bases and J lost 0, with 14 bases in between. This CDR3 comprises 16 residues. CDR1 and CDR2 (germline): SGHTA, FQGNSA. This CDR3 is CASSATSGFSNQPQHF. CDR3 DNA: TGTGCCAGCAGCGCCACTTCAGGATTTAGCAATCAGCCCCAGCATTTT.

In nucleotides, the CDR3 is TGTGCCAGCAGTCTCCCAGACAGCGGGGATATGCCCCAGCATTTT. Translated: CASSLPDSGDMPQHF. The rearrangement uses TRBV28 and TRBJ1-5; TRBD1 might be the D (5 bases). This CDR3 is 15 amino acids long. Trimming cost V 5 bases and J 9 bases, with 20 bases left between them. Germline CDR1 and CDR2: MDHEN and SYDVKM. Using reference TRBV28 and TRBJ1-5 for the parts outside the CDR3, the full variable domain is DVKVTQSSRYLVKRTGEKVFLECVQDMDHENMFWYRQDPGLGLRLIYFSYDVKMKEKGDIPEGYSVSREKKERFSLILESASTNQTSMYLCASSLPDSGDMPQHFGDGTRLSIL.

The chain links TRBV5-1 to TRBJ2-1; D possibly corresponds to TRBD2 (6 bases). Germline V gives CDR1 SGHRS, CDR2 YFSETQ. The CDR3 has 18 amino acids. Trimming removed 4 bases at V and 0 bases at J, with 20 bases between. The CDR3 sequence: CASSRGRIAASSYNEQFF. Here the CDR3 DNA reads TGCGCCAGCAGCCGGGGACGGATAGCGGCAAGCTCCTACAATGAGCAGTTCTTC.

In its sample, this clone was seen a few times. The chain combines TRBV19 with TRBJ1-1; a possible D gene is TRBD1 (5 bases). The CDR3 contains 14 residues. Germline V lookup: CDR1 LNHDA, CDR2 SQIVND (reference sequence). V lost 7 bases and J lost 0, with 12 bases in between. In DNA form, the CDR3 reads TGTGCCAGTAAGAAGGGGCCCATGAACACTGAAGCTTTCTTT. Its translation: CASKKGPMNTEAFF.

This sequence joins TRBV19 and TRBJ1-1, with a weak D call TRBD1 (6 bases). Looked up from germline, CDR1 is LNHDA and CDR2 is SQIVND (reference sequence). The CDR3 runs to 15 residues. With 8 bases removed from V and 3 bases from J, the gap between germline ends came to 19 bases. The CDR3 DNA reads TGTGCCAGTTACTCACAGGGAAGAGGAGACACTGAAGCTTTCTTT. It specifies CASYSQGRGDTEAFF.

The V and J genes are TRBV7-2 and TRBJ2-3; the match to TRBD2 covers 13 bases. The CDR3 totals 19 residues. CDR1 and CDR2 (germline): SGHTA, FQGNSA. With 5 bases clipped from V and 0 bases from J, the junction kept 11 bases outside the gene matches. This CDR3 reads CASSRLRTSGSHSTDTQYF. DNA for the CDR3: TGTGCCAGCAGCCGCCTCAGGACTAGCGGGAGCCATAGCACAGATACGCAGTATTTT.